Below, one T cell receptor beta chain is given with its context. What it binds is not known. This sample is drawn from a study of vaccination effects on CD4 cells after COVID-19. Study background: Every participant took two doses of the BNT162b2 or mRNA-1273 vaccine. Sample collection from a couple of convalescent patients occurred 16 days and one week before vaccination.

TCRdb's table, derived via immunoSEQ multiplex PCR, lists solely in-frame clones and lacks some. The sample has roughly 70,000 clones, 73% seen once; the top ten hold less than 6.5%. Antigen-specific CD4+ T cell clonotypes were called by their expansion after viral peptide-pool culture in ViraFEST. The authors isolated CD4+ T cells after roughly 10 days of culture. This individual tested PCR-positive for SARS-CoV-2 infection between March and December 2020. Wells each received 2 million or so PBMC, cultured with approximately 9 IU/ml IL-2 and roughly 9.3 ug/ml peptides. The culture used as the negative control contained an HIV-1 Nef peptide pool. The sequences come from CD4+ T cells from PBMCs cultured with HIV peptides, collected before COVID-19 vaccination. The sample's subset: HIV-1 Nef peptide pool negative control/reference culture. This sequence was found in a human donor who had a prior SARS-CoV-2 infection.

CDR3 sequence reads: CASSLSWQEQETQYF. The CDR3 region has the DNA TGTGCCAGCAGTTTAAGTTGGCAGGAGCAAGAGACCCAGTACTTC. The J gene is TRBJ2-5, the V gene TRBV27, with D unclear. Between the trimmed V and J ends, which lost 2 bases and 2 bases, there was a span of 12 bases. Germline lookup yields CDR1 MNHEY and CDR2 SMNVEV (reference sequence). The CDR3 totals 15 residues.